The rows below give T cell receptor beta chains drawn from one sample of a study of spatial heterogeneity in lung cancer. TCRdb recomputed calls from the 5' RACE reads with MiXCR, one row per CDR3 protein. The profile shows 6,000 to 6,500 distinct CDR3 sequences, roughly 7.4% of them singletons. Sequences were derived from normal lung tissue next to the tumor, sampled at surgery. Every receptor here comes from a female donor with early-stage non-small cell lung cancer. The CDR3 runs from the conserved cysteine through the conserved F or W. A D gene is named only where the DNA matches it firmly. The size field is filled for only some rows; it gives once, few, many or a size class.

v_gene: TRBV6-4
j_gene: TRBJ2-7
abundance: NA
d_gene: NA
CDR3nt: TGTGCCAGCAGTAGACTATCTTTCTACGAGCAGTACTTC
CDR3aa: CASSRLSFYEQYF

v_gene: TRBV6-2/TRBV6-3
j_gene: TRBJ2-7
abundance: NA
d_gene: TRBD2
CDR3nt: TGTGCCAGCAGTCAGACTAGCGGGAGCGACGAGCAGTACTTC
CDR3aa: CASSQTSGSDEQYF

v_gene: TRBV7-9
j_gene: TRBJ2-5
abundance: few
d_gene: NA
CDR3nt: TGTGCCAGCAGGCAGGAAGAGACCCAGTACTTC
CDR3aa: CASRQEETQYF

v_gene: TRBV7-7
j_gene: TRBJ1-5
abundance: few
d_gene: NA
CDR3nt: TGTGGGAAAGGGCAGAGTAGTTGCAATCAGCCCCAGCATTTT
CDR3aa: CGKGQSSCNQPQHF

v_gene: TRBV20-1
j_gene: TRBJ2-3
abundance: medium-sized
d_gene: TRBD2
CDR3nt: TGCAGTGCTAGAGCCCCCCTAGCGGGGATGGCAGATACGCAGTATTTT
CDR3aa: CSARAPLAGMADTQYF

v_gene: TRBV5-1
j_gene: TRBJ2-6
abundance: few
d_gene: TRBD2
CDR3nt: TGCGCCAGCAGCTGGAGCGGGGAGAGCTCTGGGGCCAACGTCCTGACTTTC
CDR3aa: CASSWSGESSGANVLTF

v_gene: TRBV13
j_gene: TRBJ2-7
abundance: few
d_gene: NA
CDR3nt: TGTGCCAGCAGCTCCGGAGGGGGGCGCGCCGAGCAGTACTTC
CDR3aa: CASSSGGGRAEQYF

v_gene: TRBV5-1
j_gene: TRBJ1-1
abundance: many
d_gene: NA
CDR3nt: TGCGCCAGCAGCGTGAGTGGGGCATCGGTCACTGAAGCTTTCTTT
CDR3aa: CASSVSGASVTEAFF

v_gene: TRBV23-1
j_gene: TRBJ2-3
abundance: NA
d_gene: TRBD2
CDR3nt: TGCGCCAGCAGTCAGGCCACTCTAGCGGGGGGCGTCCCAGATACGCAGTATTTT
CDR3aa: CASSQATLAGGVPDTQYF

v_gene: TRBV20-1
j_gene: TRBJ2-7
abundance: NA
d_gene: TRBD2
CDR3nt: TGCAGTGCTATACAGCGGGGCAACTACGAGCAGTACTTC
CDR3aa: CSAIQRGNYEQYF

v_gene: TRBV7-9
j_gene: TRBJ2-7
abundance: few
d_gene: NA
CDR3nt: TGTGCCAGCAGCTCTCTCACGGGGGGCGGAGAGCAGTACTTC
CDR3aa: CASSSLTGGGEQYF

v_gene: TRBV7-2
j_gene: TRBJ2-3
abundance: many
d_gene: NA
CDR3nt: TGTGCCAGCAGCTTAGCGTGGTCGGGGGCCCGGGGAGATACGCAGTATTTT
CDR3aa: CASSLAWSGARGDTQYF

v_gene: TRBV7-2
j_gene: TRBJ2-3
abundance: medium-sized
d_gene: TRBD2
CDR3nt: TGTGCCAGCAGCTTAGAACTAGCGGGGGGGCAAGATACGCAGTATTTT
CDR3aa: CASSLELAGGQDTQYF

v_gene: TRBV5-4
j_gene: TRBJ2-4
abundance: NA
d_gene: NA
CDR3nt: TGTGCCAGCAGCTTGGAGACATCGGGCATTCAGTACTTC
CDR3aa: CASSLETSGIQYF

v_gene: TRBV6-2/TRBV6-3
j_gene: TRBJ2-7
abundance: NA
d_gene: TRBD2
CDR3nt: TGTGCCAGCGGATCGGGAGGCCTTACCTACGAGCAGTACTTC
CDR3aa: CASGSGGLTYEQYF

v_gene: TRBV7-8
j_gene: TRBJ2-1
abundance: few
d_gene: TRBD1
CDR3nt: TGTGCCAGCAGCTTACCCGGGACAGGGATAGCCGATGAGCAGTTCTTC
CDR3aa: CASSLPGTGIADEQFF

v_gene: TRBV10-3
j_gene: TRBJ2-2
abundance: NA
d_gene: NA
CDR3nt: TGTGCCATCAGTGAGGGGGCGCACACCGGGGAGCTGTTTTTT
CDR3aa: CAISEGAHTGELFF

v_gene: TRBV2
j_gene: TRBJ2-1
abundance: many
d_gene: NA
CDR3nt: TGTGCCAGCAGTGCTCGGTACAATGAGCAGTTCTTC
CDR3aa: CASSARYNEQFF

v_gene: TRBV13
j_gene: TRBJ1-2
abundance: many
d_gene: TRBD1
CDR3nt: TGTGCCAGCAGCTTAAACAGGGGGCTTGATGGCTACACCTTC
CDR3aa: CASSLNRGLDGYTF

v_gene: TRBV20-1
j_gene: TRBJ2-4
abundance: many
d_gene: NA
CDR3nt: TGCAGTGCTAGGGCCGAGATGGGCAAAAACATTCAGTACTTC
CDR3aa: CSARAEMGKNIQYF

v_gene: TRBV3-1
j_gene: TRBJ1-1
abundance: few
d_gene: TRBD1
CDR3nt: TGTGCCAGCAGCCCCCGGGACAGCAACACTGAAGCTTTCTTT
CDR3aa: CASSPRDSNTEAFF

v_gene: TRBV5-1
j_gene: TRBJ2-1
abundance: NA
d_gene: TRBD2
CDR3nt: TGCGCCAGCAGCGAGGATAGCGGGGGGATGGATGAGCAGTTCTTC
CDR3aa: CASSEDSGGMDEQFF

v_gene: TRBV7-2
j_gene: TRBJ2-3
abundance: NA
d_gene: TRBD2
CDR3nt: TGTGCCAGCAGCTTAGAGGGACTAGCGGGCACAGATACGCAGTATTTT
CDR3aa: CASSLEGLAGTDTQYF

v_gene: TRBV7-2
j_gene: TRBJ2-1
abundance: few
d_gene: TRBD2
CDR3nt: TGTGCCAGCAGCTCCGGGGGGTATATTAACAATGAGCAGTTCTTC
CDR3aa: CASSSGGYINNEQFF